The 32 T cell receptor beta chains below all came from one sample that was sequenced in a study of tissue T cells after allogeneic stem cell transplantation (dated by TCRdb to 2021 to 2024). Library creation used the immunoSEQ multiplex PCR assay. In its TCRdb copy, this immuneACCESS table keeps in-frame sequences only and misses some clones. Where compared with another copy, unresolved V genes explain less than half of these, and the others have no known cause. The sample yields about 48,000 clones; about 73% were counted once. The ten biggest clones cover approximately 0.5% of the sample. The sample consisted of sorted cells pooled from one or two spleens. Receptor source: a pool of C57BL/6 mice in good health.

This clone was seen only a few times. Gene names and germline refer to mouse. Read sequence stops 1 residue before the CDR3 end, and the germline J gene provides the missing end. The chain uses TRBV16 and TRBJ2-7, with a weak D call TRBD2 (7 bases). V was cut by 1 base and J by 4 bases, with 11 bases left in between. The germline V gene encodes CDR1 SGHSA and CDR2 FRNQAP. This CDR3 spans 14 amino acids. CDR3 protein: CASSLGGASYEQYF. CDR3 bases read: TGTGCAAGCAGCTTAGGGGGGGCCTCTTATGAACAGTAC.

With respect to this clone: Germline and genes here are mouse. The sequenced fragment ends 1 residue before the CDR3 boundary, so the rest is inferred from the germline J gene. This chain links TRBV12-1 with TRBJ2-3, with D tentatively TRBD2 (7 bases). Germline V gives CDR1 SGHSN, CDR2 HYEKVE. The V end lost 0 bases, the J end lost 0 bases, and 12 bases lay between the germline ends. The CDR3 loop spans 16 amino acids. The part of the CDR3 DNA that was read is TGTGCCAGCTCTCTCGTGGGGGGCCCTAGTGCAGAAACGCTGTAT. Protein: CASSLVGGPSAETLY. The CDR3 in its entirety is CASSLVGGPSAETLYF.

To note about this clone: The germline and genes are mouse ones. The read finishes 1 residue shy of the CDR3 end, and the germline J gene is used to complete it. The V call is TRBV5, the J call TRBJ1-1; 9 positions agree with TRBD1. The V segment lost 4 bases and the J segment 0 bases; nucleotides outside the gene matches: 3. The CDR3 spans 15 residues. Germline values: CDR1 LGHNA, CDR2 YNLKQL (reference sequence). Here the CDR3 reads CASSPRQGANTEVFF. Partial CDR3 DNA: TGTGCCAGCAGCCCTAGACAGGGGGCAAACACAGAAGTCTTC.

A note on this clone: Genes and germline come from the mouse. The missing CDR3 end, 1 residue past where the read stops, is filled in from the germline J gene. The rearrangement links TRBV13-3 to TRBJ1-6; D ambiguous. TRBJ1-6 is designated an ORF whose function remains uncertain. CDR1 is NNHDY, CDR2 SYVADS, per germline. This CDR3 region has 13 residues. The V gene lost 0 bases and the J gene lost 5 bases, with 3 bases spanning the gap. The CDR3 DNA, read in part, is TGTGCCAGCAGTGATGAGGATAATTCGCCCCTCTAC. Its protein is CASSDEDNSPLY. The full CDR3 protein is CASSDEDNSPLYF.

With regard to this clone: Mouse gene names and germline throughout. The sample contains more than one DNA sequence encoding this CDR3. CDR3 DNA, as far as it was read: TGTGCCAGCAGCTTGGGGCCGAAAGCAAACTCCGACTACACC. As protein: CASSLGPKANSDYT. The whole CDR3 sequence is CASSLGPKANSDYTF. The chain carries TRBV4 and TRBJ1-2, with D possibly being TRBD1 (5 bases). Read data end 1 residue before the CDR3 end; the end is taken from the germline J gene. In germline, CDR1 is LGHDT, CDR2 YNNKQL (reference sequence). The CDR3 spans 15 residues. V was trimmed by 4 bases and J by 0 bases, leaving 12 bases between them.

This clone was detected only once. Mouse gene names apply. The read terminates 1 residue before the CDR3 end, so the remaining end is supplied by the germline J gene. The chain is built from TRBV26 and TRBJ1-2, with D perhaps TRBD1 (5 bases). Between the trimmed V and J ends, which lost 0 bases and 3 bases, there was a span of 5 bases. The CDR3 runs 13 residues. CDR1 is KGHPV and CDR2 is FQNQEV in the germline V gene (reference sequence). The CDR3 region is CASSLSGDSDYTF. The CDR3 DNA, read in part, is TGTGCCAGCAGTCTGTCAGGGGACTCCGACTACACC.

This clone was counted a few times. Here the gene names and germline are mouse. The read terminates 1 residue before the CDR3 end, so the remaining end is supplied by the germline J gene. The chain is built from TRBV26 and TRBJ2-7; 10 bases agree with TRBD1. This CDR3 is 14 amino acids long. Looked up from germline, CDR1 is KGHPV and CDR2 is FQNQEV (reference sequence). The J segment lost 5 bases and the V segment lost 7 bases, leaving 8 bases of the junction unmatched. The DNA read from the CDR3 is TGTGCCAGCAAAATCCGGGACAGGGGAGATGAACAGTAC. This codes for CASKIRDRGDEQY. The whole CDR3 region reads CASKIRDRGDEQYF.

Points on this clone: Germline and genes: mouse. The chain's CDR3 is CASSMTGGYNSPLYF. Incomplete CDR3 DNA: TGTGCCAGCAGTATGACAGGGGGCTATAATTCGCCCCTCTAC. The chain joins TRBV19 to TRBJ1-6, with 9 bases fitting TRBD1. Sequencing ends 1 residue short of the CDR3 end; the germline J gene provides the rest. TRBJ1-6 is reported as an ORF; its role is uncertain. Germline lookup yields CDR1 FNHDT and CDR2 SITEND (reference sequence). With V trimmed by 2 bases and J by 3 bases, 0 bases remained unmatched. CDR3 size: 15 residues.

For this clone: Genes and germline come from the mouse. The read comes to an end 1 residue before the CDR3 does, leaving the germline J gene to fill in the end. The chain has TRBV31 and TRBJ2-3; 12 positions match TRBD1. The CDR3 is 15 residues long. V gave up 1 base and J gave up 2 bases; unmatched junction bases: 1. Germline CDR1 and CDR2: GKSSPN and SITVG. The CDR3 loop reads CAWSQGQGAAETLYF. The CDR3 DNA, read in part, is TGTGCCTGGAGTCAGGGACAGGGGGCTGCAGAAACGCTGTAT. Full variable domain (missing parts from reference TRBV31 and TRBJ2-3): AQTIHQWPVAEIKAVGSPLSLGCTIKGKSSPNLYWYWQATGGTLQQLFYSITVGQVESVVQLNLSASRPKDDQFILSTEKLLLSHSGFYLCAWSQGQGAAETLYFGSGTRLTVL.

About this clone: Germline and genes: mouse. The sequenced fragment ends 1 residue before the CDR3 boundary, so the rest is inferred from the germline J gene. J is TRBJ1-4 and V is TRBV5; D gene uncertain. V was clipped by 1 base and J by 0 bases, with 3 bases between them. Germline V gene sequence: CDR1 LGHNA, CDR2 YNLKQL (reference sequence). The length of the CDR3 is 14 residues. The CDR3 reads CASSQGVSNERLFF. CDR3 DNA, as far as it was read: TGTGCCAGCAGCCAAGGGGTTTCCAACGAAAGATTATTT.

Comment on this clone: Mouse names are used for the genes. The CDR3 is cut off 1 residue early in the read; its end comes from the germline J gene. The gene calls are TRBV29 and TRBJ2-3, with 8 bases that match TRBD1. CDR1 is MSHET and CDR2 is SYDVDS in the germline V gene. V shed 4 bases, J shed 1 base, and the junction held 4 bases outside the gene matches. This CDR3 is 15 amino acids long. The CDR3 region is CASSSDRGRAETLYF. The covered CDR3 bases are TGTGCTAGCAGTTCTGACAGGGGACGTGCAGAAACGCTGTAT.

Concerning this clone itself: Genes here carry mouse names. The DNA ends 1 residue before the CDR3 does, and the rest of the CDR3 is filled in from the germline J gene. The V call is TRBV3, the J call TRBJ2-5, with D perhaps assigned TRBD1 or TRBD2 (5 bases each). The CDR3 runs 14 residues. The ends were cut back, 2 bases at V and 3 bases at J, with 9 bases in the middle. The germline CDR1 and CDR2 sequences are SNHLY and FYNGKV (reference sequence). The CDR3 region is CASSLPGGQDTQYF. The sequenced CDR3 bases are TGTGCCAGCAGCTTACCCGGGGGTCAAGACACCCAGTAC. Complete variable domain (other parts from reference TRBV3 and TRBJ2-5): GPKVLQIPSHQIIDMGQMVTLNCDPVSNHLYFYWYKQILGQQMEFLVNFYNGKVMEKSKLFKDQFSVERPDGSYFTLKIQPTALEDSAVYFCASSLPGGQDTQYFGPGTRLLVL.

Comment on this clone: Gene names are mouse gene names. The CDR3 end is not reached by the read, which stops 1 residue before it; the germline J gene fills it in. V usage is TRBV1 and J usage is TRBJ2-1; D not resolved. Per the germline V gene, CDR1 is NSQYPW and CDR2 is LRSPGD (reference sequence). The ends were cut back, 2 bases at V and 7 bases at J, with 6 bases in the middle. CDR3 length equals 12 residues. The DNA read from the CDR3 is TGCACCTGCAGTGCACATGGGGCTGAGCAGTTC. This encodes CTCSAHGAEQF. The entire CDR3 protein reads CTCSAHGAEQFF. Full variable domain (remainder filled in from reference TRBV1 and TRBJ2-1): VTLLEQNPRWRLVPRGQAVNLRCILKNSQYPWMSWYQQDLQKQLQWLFTLRSPGDKEVKSLPGADYLATRVTDTELRLQVANMSQGRTLYCTCSAHGAEQFFGPGTRLTVL.

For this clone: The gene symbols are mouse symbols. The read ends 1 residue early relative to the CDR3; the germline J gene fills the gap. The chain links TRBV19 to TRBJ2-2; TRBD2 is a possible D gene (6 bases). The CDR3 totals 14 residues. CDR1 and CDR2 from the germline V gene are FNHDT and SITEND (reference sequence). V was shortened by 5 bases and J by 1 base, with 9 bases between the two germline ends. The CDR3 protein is CASSGGRNTGQLYF. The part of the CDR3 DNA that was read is TGTGCCAGCAGCGGGGGGAGAAACACCGGGCAGCTCTAC.

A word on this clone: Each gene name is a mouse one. The covered CDR3 bases are TGTGCTAGCAGTAGGGCAGGGGCAAACTCCGACTACACC. Translation gives CASSRAGANSDYT. The full CDR3 protein reads CASSRAGANSDYTF. The J gene is TRBJ1-2, the V gene TRBV17; D perhaps matches TRBD1 (6 bases). The CDR3 goes on 1 residue after the read ends, and that part is filled in from the germline J gene. This CDR3 comprises 14 residues. Germline assignment: CDR1 MNHDT and CDR2 YYDKIL. V dropped 3 bases and J dropped 0 bases, with 8 bases sitting between them.

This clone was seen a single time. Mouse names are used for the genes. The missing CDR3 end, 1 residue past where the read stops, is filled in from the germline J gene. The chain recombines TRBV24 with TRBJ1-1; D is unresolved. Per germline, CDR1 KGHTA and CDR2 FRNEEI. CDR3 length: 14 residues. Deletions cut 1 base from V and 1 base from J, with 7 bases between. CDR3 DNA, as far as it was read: TGTGCCAGCAGTCTGTCCGTACTGAACACAGAAGTCTTC. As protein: CASSLSVLNTEVF. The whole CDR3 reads CASSLSVLNTEVFF.

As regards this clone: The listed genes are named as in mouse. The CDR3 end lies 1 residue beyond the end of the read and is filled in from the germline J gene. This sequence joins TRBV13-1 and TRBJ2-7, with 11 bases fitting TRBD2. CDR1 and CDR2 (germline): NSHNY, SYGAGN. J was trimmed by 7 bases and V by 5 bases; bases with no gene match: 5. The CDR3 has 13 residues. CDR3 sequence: CASRELGGLEQYF. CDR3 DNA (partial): TGTGCCAGCAGAGAACTGGGGGGGCTGGAACAGTAC.

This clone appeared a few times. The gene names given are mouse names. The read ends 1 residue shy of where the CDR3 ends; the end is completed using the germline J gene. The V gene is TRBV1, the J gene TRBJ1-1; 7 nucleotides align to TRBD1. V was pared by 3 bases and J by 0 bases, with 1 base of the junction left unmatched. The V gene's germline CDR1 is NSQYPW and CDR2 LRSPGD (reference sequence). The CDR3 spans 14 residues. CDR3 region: CTCSAGTANTEVFF. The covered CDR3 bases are TGCACCTGCAGTGCCGGGACAGCAAACACAGAAGTCTTC.

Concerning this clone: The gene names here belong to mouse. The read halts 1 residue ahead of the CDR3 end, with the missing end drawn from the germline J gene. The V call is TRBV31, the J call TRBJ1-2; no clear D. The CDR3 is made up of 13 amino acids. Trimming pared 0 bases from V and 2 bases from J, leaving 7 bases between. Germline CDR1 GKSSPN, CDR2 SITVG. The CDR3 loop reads CAWSLAGNSDYTF. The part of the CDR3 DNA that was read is TGTGCCTGGAGTCTAGCGGGGAACTCCGACTACACC.

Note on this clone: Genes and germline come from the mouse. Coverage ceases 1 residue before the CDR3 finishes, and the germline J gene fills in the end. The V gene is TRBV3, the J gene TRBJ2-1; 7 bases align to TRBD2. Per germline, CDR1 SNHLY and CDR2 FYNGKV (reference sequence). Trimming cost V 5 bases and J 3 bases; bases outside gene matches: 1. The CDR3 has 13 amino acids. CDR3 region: CASSPGGYAEQFF. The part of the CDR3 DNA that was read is TGTGCCAGCAGCCCTGGGGGCTATGCTGAGCAGTTC.

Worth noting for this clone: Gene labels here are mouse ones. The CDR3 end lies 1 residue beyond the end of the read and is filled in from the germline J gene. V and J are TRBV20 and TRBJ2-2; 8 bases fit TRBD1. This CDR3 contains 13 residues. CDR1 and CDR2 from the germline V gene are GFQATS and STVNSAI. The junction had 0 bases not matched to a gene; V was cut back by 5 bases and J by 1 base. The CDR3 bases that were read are TGTGGTGCTGGGACAGGAAACACCGGGCAGCTCTAC. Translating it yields CGAGTGNTGQLY. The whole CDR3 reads CGAGTGNTGQLYF.

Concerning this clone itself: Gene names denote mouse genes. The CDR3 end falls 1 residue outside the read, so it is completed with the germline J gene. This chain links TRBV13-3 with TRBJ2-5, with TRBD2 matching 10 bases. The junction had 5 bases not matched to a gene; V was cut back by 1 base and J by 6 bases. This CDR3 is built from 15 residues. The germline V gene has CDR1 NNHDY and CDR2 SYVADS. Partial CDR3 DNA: TGTGCCAGCAGTGATACCTGGGGGGGCGCGGACACCCAGTAC. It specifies CASSDTWGGADTQY. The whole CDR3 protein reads CASSDTWGGADTQYF. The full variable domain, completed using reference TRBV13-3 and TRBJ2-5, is EAAVTQSPRSKVAVTGGKVTLSCHQTNNHDYMYWYRQDTGHGLRLIHYSYVADSTEKGDIPDGYKASRPSQENFSLILELASLSQTAVYFCASSDTWGGADTQYFGPGTRLLVL.

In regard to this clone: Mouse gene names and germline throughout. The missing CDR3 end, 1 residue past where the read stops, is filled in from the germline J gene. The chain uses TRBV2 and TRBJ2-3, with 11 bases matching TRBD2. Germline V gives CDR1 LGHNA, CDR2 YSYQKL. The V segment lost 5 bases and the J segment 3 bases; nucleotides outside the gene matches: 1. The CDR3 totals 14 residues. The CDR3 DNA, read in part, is TGTGCCAGCAGCGGGACTGGGGGCGCAGAAACGCTGTAT. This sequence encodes CASSGTGGAETLY. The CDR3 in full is CASSGTGGAETLYF.

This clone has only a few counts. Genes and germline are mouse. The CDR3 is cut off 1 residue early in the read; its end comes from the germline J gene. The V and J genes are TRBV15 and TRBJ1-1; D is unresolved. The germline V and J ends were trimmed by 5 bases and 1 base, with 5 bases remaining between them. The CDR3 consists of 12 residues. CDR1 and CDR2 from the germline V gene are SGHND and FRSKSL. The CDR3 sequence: CASSATNTEVFF. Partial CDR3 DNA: TGTGCCAGCAGTGCGACGAACACAGAAGTCTTC.

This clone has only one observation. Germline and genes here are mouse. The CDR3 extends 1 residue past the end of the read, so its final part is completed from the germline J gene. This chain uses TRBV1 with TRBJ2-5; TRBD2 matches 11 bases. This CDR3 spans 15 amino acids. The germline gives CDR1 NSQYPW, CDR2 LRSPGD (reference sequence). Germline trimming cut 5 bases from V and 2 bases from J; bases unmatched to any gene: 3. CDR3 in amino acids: CTCSPGTGGQDTQYF. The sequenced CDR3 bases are TGCACCTGCAGTCCGGGGACTGGGGGCCAAGACACCCAGTAC.

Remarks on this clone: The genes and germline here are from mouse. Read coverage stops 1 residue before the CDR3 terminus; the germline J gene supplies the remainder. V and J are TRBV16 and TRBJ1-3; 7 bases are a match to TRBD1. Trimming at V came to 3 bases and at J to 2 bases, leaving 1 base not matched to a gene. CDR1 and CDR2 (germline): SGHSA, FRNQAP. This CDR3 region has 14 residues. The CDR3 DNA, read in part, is TGTGCAAGCAGCTTGACAGGGACTGGAAATACGCTCTAT. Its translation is CASSLTGTGNTLY. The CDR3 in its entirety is CASSLTGTGNTLYF.

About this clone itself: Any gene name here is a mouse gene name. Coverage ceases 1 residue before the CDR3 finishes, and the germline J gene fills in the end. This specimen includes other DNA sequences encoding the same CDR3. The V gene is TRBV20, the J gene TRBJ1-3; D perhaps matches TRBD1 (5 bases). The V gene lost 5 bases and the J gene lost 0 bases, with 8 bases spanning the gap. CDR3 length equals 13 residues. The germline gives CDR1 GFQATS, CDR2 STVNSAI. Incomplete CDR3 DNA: TGTGGTGCTCGCGACAGTTCTGGAAATACGCTCTAT. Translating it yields CGARDSSGNTLY. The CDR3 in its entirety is CGARDSSGNTLYF.

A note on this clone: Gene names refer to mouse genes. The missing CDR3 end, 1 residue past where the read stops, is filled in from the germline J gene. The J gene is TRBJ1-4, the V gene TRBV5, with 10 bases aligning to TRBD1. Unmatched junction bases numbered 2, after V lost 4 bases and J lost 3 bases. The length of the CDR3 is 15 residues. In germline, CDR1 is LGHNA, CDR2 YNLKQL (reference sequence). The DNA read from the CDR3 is TGTGCCAGCAGCCTGGGACAGGGGCCCAACGAAAGATTATTT. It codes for CASSLGQGPNERLF. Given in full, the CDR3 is CASSLGQGPNERLFF.

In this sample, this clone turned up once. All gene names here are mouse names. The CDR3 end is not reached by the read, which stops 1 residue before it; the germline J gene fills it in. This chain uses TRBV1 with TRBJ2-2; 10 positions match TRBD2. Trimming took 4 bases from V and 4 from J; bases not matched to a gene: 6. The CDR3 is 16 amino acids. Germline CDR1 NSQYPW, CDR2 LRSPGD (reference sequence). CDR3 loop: CTCSDWGGRGTGQLYF. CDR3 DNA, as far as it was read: TGCACCTGCAGTGACTGGGGGGGGAGAGGCACCGGGCAGCTCTAC.

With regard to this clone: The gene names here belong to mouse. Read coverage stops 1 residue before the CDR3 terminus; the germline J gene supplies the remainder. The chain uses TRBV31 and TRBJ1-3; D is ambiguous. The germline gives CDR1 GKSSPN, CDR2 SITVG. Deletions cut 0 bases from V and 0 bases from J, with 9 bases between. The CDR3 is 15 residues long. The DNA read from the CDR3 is TGTGCCTGGAGTCTAGTGGGGAATTCTGGAAATACGCTCTAT. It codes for CAWSLVGNSGNTLY. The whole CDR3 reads CAWSLVGNSGNTLYF.

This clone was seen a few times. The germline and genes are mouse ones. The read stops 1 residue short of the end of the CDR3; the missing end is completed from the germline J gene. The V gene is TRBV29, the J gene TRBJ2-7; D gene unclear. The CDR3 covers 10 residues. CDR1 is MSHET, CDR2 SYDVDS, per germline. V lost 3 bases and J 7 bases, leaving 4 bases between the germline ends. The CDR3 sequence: CASSFGEQYF. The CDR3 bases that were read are TGTGCTAGCAGTTTCGGGGAACAGTAC.

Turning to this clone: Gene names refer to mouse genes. The CDR3 spells CASSLGNYAEQFF. CDR3 bases read: TGTGCAAGCAGCTTAGGGAACTATGCTGAGCAGTTC. The chain couples TRBV16 to TRBJ2-1; D is uncertain. With the read ending 1 residue before the CDR3 end, the germline J gene is used to fill in that end. V was shortened by 1 base and J by 1 base, with 2 bases between the two germline ends. CDR1 and CDR2 (germline): SGHSA, FRNQAP. This CDR3 is built from 13 residues.